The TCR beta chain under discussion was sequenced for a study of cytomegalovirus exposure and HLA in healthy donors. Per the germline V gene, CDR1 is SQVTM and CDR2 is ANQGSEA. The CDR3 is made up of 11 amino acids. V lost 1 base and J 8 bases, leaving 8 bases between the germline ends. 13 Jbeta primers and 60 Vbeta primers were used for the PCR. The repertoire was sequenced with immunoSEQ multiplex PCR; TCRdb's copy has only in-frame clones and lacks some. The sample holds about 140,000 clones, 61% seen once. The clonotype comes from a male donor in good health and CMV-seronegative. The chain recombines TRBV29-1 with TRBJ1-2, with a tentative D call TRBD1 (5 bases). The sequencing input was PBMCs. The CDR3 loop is CSVEGGKGYTF. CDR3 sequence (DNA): TGCAGCGTTGAAGGGGGCAAAGGCTACACCTTC.